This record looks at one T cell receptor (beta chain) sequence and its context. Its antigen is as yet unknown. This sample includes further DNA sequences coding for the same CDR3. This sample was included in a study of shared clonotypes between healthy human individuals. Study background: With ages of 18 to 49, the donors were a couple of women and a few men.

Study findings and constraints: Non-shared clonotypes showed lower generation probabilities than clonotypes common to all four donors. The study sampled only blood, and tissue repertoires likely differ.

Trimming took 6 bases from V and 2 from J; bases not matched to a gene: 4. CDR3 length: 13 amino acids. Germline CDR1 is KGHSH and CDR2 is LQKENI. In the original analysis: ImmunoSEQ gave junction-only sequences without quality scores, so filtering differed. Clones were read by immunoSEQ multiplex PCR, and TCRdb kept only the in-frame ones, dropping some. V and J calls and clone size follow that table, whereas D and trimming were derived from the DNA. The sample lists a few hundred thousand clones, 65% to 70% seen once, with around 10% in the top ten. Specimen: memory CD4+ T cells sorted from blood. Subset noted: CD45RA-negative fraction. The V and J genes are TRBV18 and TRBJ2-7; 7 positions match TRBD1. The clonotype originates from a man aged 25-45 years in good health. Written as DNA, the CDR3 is TGTGCCAGCTCCCCGGGACAGACCTACGAGCAGTACTTC. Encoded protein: CASSPGQTYEQYF.